Sequencing of this T cell receptor (beta chain) was carried out in a study of OX40 agonist ivuxolimab in advanced cancers. Study as a whole: Patients were under 90% male with ages about 23 to 80, mean 60. Study results and limitations: On average, a greater number of expanded clones characterised CD8+ T cells relative to CD4+. Partly responding patients at 0.1-3.0 mg/kg showed some of the smallest clonal expansion.

Clones were sequenced by immunoSEQ multiplex PCR, and TCRdb holds only the in-frame ones, with some missing. The table includes about 71,000 clones, 60% to 80% detected once. The CDR3 sequence is 17 residues long. Germline V lookup: CDR1 SGDLS, CDR2 YYNGEE. V shed 3 bases, J shed 4 bases, and the junction held 6 bases outside the gene matches. As to this clone: What it binds is not known.

The chain is built from TRBV9 and TRBJ2-2; 13 nucleotides match TRBD2. Sequencing was performed on CD4+ or CD8+ T cells sorted from blood, taken in a trial of the OX40 agonist ivuxolimab. The receptor was derived from an adult with an advanced solid tumor such as melanoma, head and neck, liver or kidney cancer. CDR3 in DNA: TGTGCCAGCAGCGACGGACTAGCGGGAGTTCTCACCGGGGAGCTGTTTTTT. Translation: CASSDGLAGVLTGELFF.